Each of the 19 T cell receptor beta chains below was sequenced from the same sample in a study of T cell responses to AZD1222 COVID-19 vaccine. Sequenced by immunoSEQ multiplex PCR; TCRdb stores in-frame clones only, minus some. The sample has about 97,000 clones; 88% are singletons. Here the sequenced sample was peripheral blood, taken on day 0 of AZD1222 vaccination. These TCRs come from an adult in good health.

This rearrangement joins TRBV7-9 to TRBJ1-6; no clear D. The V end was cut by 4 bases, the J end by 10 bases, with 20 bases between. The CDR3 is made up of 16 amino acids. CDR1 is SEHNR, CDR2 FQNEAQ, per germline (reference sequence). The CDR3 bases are TGTGCCAGCAGCTCGTCCGCGATAGGCAGTCGATCACCCCTCCACTTT. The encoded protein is CASSSSAIGSRSPLHF.

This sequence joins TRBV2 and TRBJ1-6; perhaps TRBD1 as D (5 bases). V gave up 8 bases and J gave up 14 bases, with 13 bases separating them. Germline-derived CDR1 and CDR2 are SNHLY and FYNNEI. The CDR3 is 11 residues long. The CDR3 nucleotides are TGTGCCAGCTCAACGGGGCCCGCCCTCCACTTT. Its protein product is CASSTGPALHF.

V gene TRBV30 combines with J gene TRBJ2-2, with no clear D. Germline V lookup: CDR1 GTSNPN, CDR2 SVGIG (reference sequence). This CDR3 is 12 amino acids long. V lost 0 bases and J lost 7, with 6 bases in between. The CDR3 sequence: CAWSVPGGELFF. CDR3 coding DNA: TGTGCCTGGAGTGTGCCCGGCGGGGAGCTGTTTTTT.

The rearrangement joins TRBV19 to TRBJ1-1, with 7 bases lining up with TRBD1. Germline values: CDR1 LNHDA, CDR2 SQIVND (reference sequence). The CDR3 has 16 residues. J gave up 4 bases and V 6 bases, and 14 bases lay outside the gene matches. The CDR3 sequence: CASRPQGHGLSTEAFF. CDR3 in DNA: TGTGCCAGTAGACCACAGGGGCATGGACTAAGCACTGAAGCTTTCTTT. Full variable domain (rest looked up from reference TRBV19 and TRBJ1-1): DGGITQSPKYLFRKEGQNVTLSCEQNLNHDAMYWYRQDPGQGLRLIYYSQIVNDFQKGDIAEGYSVSREKKESFPLTVTSAQKNPTAFYLCASRPQGHGLSTEAFFGQGTRLTVV.

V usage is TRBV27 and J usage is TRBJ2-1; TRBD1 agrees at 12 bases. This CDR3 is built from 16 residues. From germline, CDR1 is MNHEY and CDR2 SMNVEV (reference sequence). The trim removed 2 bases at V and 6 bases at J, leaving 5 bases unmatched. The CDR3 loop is CASSLLGQGAGNEQFF. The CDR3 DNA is TGTGCCAGCAGTTTACTGGGACAGGGGGCCGGCAATGAGCAGTTCTTC.

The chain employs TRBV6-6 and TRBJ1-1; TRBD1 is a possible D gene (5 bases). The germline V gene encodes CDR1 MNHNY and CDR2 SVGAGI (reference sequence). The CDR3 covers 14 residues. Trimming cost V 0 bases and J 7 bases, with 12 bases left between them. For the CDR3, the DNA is TGTGCCAGCAGTTACTCGTCGGGGGGGTTTGAAGCTTTCTTT. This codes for CASSYSSGGFEAFF.

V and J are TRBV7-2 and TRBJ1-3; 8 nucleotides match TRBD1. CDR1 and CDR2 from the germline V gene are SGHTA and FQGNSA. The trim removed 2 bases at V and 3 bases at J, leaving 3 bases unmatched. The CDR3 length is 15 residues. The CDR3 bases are TGTGCCAGCAGCTTACAGGGGGCGGATGGAAACACCATATATTTT. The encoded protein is CASSLQGADGNTIYF.

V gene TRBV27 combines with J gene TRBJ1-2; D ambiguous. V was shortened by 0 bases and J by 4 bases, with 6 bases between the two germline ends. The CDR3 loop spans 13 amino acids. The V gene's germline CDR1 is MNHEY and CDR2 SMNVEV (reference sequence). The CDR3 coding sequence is TGTGCCAGCAGTTTATCCCGGCTCTATGGCTACACCTTC. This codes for CASSLSRLYGYTF.

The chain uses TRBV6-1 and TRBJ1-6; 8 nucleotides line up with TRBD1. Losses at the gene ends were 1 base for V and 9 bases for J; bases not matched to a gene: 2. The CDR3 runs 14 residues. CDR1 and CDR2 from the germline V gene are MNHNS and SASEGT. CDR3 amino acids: CASSEVTGASPLHF. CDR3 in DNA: TGTGCCAGCAGTGAAGTGACAGGGGCTTCACCCCTCCACTTT.

CDR3 loop: CASSLQGAGMNTEAFF. The CDR3 coding sequence is TGTGCCAGCAGCCTACAGGGGGCCGGAATGAACACTGAAGCTTTCTTT. The rearrangement links TRBV7-3 to TRBJ1-1, with 9 bases matching TRBD1. The length of the CDR3 is 16 residues. Germline CDR1 is SGHTA and CDR2 is FQGTGA. V shed 5 bases and J 0 bases; nucleotides not matched to a gene: 7.

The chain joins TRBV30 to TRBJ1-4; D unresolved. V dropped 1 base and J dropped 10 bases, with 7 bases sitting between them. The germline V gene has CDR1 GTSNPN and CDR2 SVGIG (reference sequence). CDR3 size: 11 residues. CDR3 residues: CAWSDKGKLFF. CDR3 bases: TGTGCCTGGAGTGATAAGGGAAAACTGTTTTTT. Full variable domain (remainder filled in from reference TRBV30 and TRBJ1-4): SQTIHQWPATLVQPVGSPLSLECTVEGTSNPNLYWYRQAAGRGLQLLFYSVGIGQISSEVPQNLSASRPQDRQFILSSKKLLLSDSGFYLCAWSDKGKLFFGSGTQLSVL.

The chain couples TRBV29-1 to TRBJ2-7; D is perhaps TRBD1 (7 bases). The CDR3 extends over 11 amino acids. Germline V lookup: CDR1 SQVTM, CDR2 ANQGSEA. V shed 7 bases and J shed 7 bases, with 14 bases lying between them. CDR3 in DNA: TGCAGCGGCGGGACAGTGGGGGAGCAGTACTTC. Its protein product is CSGGTVGEQYF.

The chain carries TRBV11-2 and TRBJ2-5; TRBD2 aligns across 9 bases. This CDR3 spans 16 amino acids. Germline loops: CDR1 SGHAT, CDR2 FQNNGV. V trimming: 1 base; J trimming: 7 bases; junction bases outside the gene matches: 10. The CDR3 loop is CASSLVVSGGGGTQYF. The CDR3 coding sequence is TGTGCCAGCAGCTTAGTGGTTAGCGGGGGAGGGGGGACCCAGTACTTC.

CDR3 bases: TGTGCCTGGAGTACGGGACAGAGGGGGCTTGAAGCTTTCTTT. This encodes CAWSTGQRGLEAFF. The V and J genes are TRBV30 and TRBJ1-1; 7 bases align to TRBD1. The CDR3 consists of 14 residues. With V trimmed by 2 bases and J by 7 bases, 10 bases remained unmatched. The V gene's germline CDR1 is GTSNPN and CDR2 SVGIG (reference sequence).

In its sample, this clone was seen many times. CDR3 loop: CASSPGLASTDTQYF. The CDR3 coding sequence is TGTGCCAGCAGCCCGGGACTAGCGAGCACAGATACGCAGTATTTT. V usage is TRBV7-3 and J usage is TRBJ2-3; 10 bases map to TRBD2. V gave up 5 bases and J gave up 0 bases; unmatched junction bases: 2. This CDR3 is 15 amino acids long. The germline V gene encodes CDR1 SGHTA and CDR2 FQGTGA.

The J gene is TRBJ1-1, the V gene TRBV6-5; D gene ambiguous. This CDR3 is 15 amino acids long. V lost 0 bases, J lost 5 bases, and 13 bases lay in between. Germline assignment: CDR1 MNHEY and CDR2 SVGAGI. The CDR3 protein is CASSYSRVGLTEAFF. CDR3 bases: TGTGCCAGCAGTTACTCGCGGGTTGGGTTGACTGAAGCTTTCTTT.

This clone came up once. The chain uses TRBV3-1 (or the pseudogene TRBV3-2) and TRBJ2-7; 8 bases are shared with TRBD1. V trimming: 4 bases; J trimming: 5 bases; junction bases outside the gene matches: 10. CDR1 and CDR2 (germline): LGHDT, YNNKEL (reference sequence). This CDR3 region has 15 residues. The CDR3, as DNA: TGTGCCAGCAGCCTTTCAGACAGGGGTCCTAACGAGCAGTACTTC. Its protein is CASSLSDRGPNEQYF.

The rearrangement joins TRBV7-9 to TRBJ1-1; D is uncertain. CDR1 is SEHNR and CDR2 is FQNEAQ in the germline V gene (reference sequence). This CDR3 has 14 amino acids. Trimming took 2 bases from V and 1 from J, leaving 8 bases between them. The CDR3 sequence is CASSLYAENTEAFF. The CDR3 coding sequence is TGTGCCAGCAGCTTATATGCGGAGAACACTGAAGCTTTCTTT.

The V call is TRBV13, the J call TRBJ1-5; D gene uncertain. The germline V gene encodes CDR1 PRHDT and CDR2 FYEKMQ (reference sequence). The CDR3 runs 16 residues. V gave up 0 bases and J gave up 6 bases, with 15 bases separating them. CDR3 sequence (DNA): TGTGCCAGCAGCTTAGGGGTCAGTCGGGGTGGTCAGCCCCAGCATTTT. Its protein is CASSLGVSRGGQPQHF. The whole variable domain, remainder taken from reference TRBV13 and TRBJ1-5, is AAGVIQSPRHLIKEKRETATLKCYPIPRHDTVYWYQQGPGQDPQFLISFYEKMQSDKGSIPDRFSAQQFSDYHSELNMSSLELGDSALYFCASSLGVSRGGQPQHFGDGTRLSIL.